These 21 T cell receptor beta chains came from one sample sequenced in a study of shared clonotypes between healthy human individuals. TCRdb keeps only in-frame clones here, not all; method: immunoSEQ multiplex PCR. Among roughly 2.4 million clones, around 95% were seen once, and the ten largest hold over 0.1%. The source material was naive CD4+ T cells sorted from blood. Subset meaning: CD45RA+ positively selected. The source of these receptors is a man in his late teens or twenties in good health.

The V call is TRBV5-1, the J call TRBJ2-5; 10 bases line up with TRBD2. The germline gives CDR1 SGHRS, CDR2 YFSETQ. This CDR3 comprises 19 residues. The V segment lost 0 bases and the J segment 2 bases; nucleotides outside the gene matches: 13. Here the CDR3 DNA reads TGCGCCAGCAGCTTGGGCGGGACTAGCGTGGGAAGACTACAAGAGACCCAGTACTTC. Amino acids: CASSLGGTSVGRLQETQYF. The full variable domain, in which reference TRBV5-1 and TRBJ2-5 provide the parts outside the CDR3, is KAGVTQTPRYLIKTRGQQVTLSCSPISGHRSVSWYQQTPGQGLQFLFEYFSETQRNKGNFPGRFSGRQFSNSRSEMNVSTLELGDSALYLCASSLGGTSVGRLQETQYFGPGTRLLVL.

The V and J genes are TRBV18 and TRBJ2-2, with 14 bases fitting TRBD2. CDR1 and CDR2 from the germline V gene are KGHSH and LQKENI. The J segment lost 4 bases and the V segment lost 1 base, leaving 2 bases of the junction unmatched. The CDR3 runs 17 residues. The DNA of the CDR3 is TGTGCCAGCTCACCACGGGGACTAGCGGGAGTCACCGGGGAGCTGTTTTTT. It specifies CASSPRGLAGVTGELFF.

This clone appeared a few times. The genes are TRBV19 and TRBJ1-6; TRBD1 matches 8 bases. The V gene's germline CDR1 is LNHDA and CDR2 SQIVND (reference sequence). Trimming cost V 4 bases and J 5 bases; bases outside gene matches: 7. The CDR3 runs 16 residues. This chain's CDR3 is CASSSLPGQDNSPLHF. In nucleotides, the CDR3 is TGTGCCAGTAGTAGCCTTCCGGGACAGGATAATTCACCCCTCCACTTT.

This rearrangement joins TRBV10-2 to TRBJ2-7; D remains unclear. V shed 4 bases and J shed 3 bases, with 7 bases lying between them. The CDR3 length is 12 residues. CDR1 is WSHSY, CDR2 SAAADI, per germline. CDR3 nucleotides: TGCGCCAGCAGTGCGGCAGTCTACGAGCAGTACTTC. It is translated as CASSAAVYEQYF.

The CDR3 sequence: CASSVEGGAEAFF. CDR3 nucleotides: TGTGCCAGCAGTGTTGAGGGAGGTGCTGAAGCTTTCTTT. The rearrangement joins TRBV2 to TRBJ1-1; D not resolved. Trimming stripped 4 bases from V and 6 bases from J, with 12 bases between. The CDR3 sequence is 13 residues long. The germline gives CDR1 SNHLY, CDR2 FYNNEI.

V and J are TRBV10-3 and TRBJ2-3; D ambiguous. The CDR3 is 14 amino acids. Per the germline V gene, CDR1 is ENHRY and CDR2 is SYGVKD. Trimming removed 3 bases at V and 6 bases at J, with 13 bases between. CDR3 residues: CAISEGPSRDTQYF. CDR3 bases: TGTGCCATCAGTGAAGGGCCAAGCAGGGATACGCAGTATTTT.

About this clone itself: At the DNA level, this CDR3 is encoded by other sequences in the same sample as well. The chain joins TRBV18 to TRBJ2-3; D call uncertain. The V end lost 1 base, the J end lost 6 bases, and 2 bases lay between the germline ends. The CDR3 extends over 11 amino acids. Per germline, CDR1 KGHSH and CDR2 LQKENI. The DNA for the CDR3 is TGTGCCAGCTCACCACGCGATACGCAGTATTTT. Its translation is CASSPRDTQYF.

The V and J genes are TRBV18 and TRBJ2-5; D is tentatively TRBD1 or TRBD2 (5 bases each). This CDR3 comprises 14 residues. Germline V gene sequence: CDR1 KGHSH, CDR2 LQKENI. Trimming took 3 bases from V and 1 from J, leaving 9 bases between them. Here the CDR3 reads CASSPAGSQETQYF. For the CDR3, the DNA is TGTGCCAGCTCACCTGCAGGGAGCCAAGAGACCCAGTACTTC.

The rearrangement joins TRBV6-5 to TRBJ1-1; D remains ambiguous. The CDR3 has 14 amino acids. Germline values: CDR1 MNHEY, CDR2 SVGAGI. Between the trimmed V and J ends, which lost 4 bases and 0 bases, there was a span of 9 bases. CDR3 amino acids: CASSLSSLNTEAFF. CDR3 coding DNA: TGTGCCAGCAGTTTGTCATCCTTGAACACTGAAGCTTTCTTT.

The rearrangement links TRBV18 to TRBJ1-1; 7 nucleotides agree with TRBD1. The ends lost 5 bases at V and 4 bases at J; junction bases unmatched: 4. From germline, CDR1 is KGHSH and CDR2 LQKENI. The CDR3 sequence is 13 residues long. The CDR3 loop is CASSTGEGTEAFF. Here the CDR3 DNA reads TGTGCCAGCTCAACAGGGGAGGGCACTGAAGCTTTCTTT.

The V call is TRBV18, the J call TRBJ2-7; TRBD1 agrees at 10 bases. The germline CDR1 and CDR2 sequences are KGHSH and LQKENI. J was trimmed by 5 bases and V by 2 bases; bases with no gene match: 6. The CDR3 has 15 amino acids. CDR3 DNA: TGTGCCAGCTCACCAATTCCGGGACAGGGGAACGAGCAGTACTTC. This codes for CASSPIPGQGNEQYF.

The CDR3 loop is CASSYTGTGNYGYTF. The CDR3 nucleotides read TGTGCCAGCAGTTACACCGGGACAGGCAACTATGGCTACACCTTC. The V gene is TRBV6-5, the J gene TRBJ1-2; TRBD1 aligns across 8 bases. In germline, CDR1 is MNHEY, CDR2 SVGAGI. With 2 bases clipped from V and 2 bases from J, the junction kept 4 bases outside the gene matches. The CDR3 length is 15 residues.

Comments on this clone: This specimen includes other DNA sequences encoding the same CDR3. This sequence joins TRBV28 and TRBJ2-7, with unresolved D. V dropped 6 bases and J dropped 3 bases, with 9 bases sitting between them. This CDR3 region has 12 residues. CDR1 and CDR2 (germline): MDHEN, SYDVKM. The CDR3 DNA is TGTGCCAGCAGCCCACCGATCTACGAGCAGTACTTC. Translating it yields CASSPPIYEQYF. Variable domain in full (rest from reference TRBV28 and TRBJ2-7): DVKVTQSSRYLVKRTGEKVFLECVQDMDHENMFWYRQDPGLGLRLIYFSYDVKMKEKGDIPEGYSVSREKKERFSLILESASTNQTSMYLCASSPPIYEQYFGPGTRLTVT.

The chain combines TRBV5-6 with TRBJ2-7, with TRBD1 identical over 7 bases. Germline CDR1 SGHDT, CDR2 YYEEEE. The ends lost 4 bases at V and 3 bases at J; junction bases unmatched: 4. The CDR3 consists of 13 residues. This CDR3 reads CASSRTGVYEQYF. The CDR3 region has the DNA TGTGCCAGCAGCCGGACAGGCGTCTACGAGCAGTACTTC.

V gene TRBV7-9 combines with J gene TRBJ2-3; the D gene is possibly TRBD2 (6 bases). The CDR3 has 19 amino acids. Germline V gives CDR1 SEHNR, CDR2 FQNEAQ (reference sequence). Trimming removed 2 bases at V and 1 base at J, with 22 bases between. CDR3 in amino acids: CASSLNPRGRRVGTDTQYF. The CDR3, as DNA: TGTGCCAGCAGCTTAAACCCTCGAGGGAGGAGAGTCGGCACAGATACGCAGTATTTT.

V is TRBV30 and J is TRBJ2-4; D unclear. Germline V gene data show CDR1 as GTSNPN and CDR2 as SVGIG (reference sequence). The V end lost 7 bases, the J end lost 4 bases, and 11 bases lay between the germline ends. The CDR3 has 12 amino acids. In DNA, the CDR3 is TGTGCCTCCCCCGTTGGTAAAAACATTCAGTACTTC. It translates to CASPVGKNIQYF.

The chain carries TRBV27 and TRBJ2-6, with D possibly TRBD1 on 6 matching bases. CDR1 is MNHEY, CDR2 SMNVEV, per germline (reference sequence). Between the trimmed V and J ends, which lost 6 bases and 1 base, there was a span of 10 bases. This CDR3 is 15 amino acids long. The chain's CDR3 is CASSPTGSGANVLTF. In DNA form, the CDR3 reads TGTGCCAGCAGCCCTACAGGGTCTGGGGCCAACGTCCTGACTTTC.

The chain has TRBV10-3 and TRBJ1-4; no firm D call. With 5 bases removed from V and 0 bases from J, the gap between germline ends came to 10 bases. CDR3 length: 15 residues. Germline CDR1 reads ENHRY; CDR2 reads SYGVKD. The CDR3 DNA sequence: TGTGCCATCAGTTTCGCAGGAGCAACTAATGAAAAACTGTTTTTT. The encoded protein is CAISFAGATNEKLFF.

For the CDR3, the DNA is TGTGCCACCCAGGTGGTTACCAACTATGGCTACACCTTC. It encodes CATQVVTNYGYTF. The rearrangement joins TRBV28 to TRBJ1-2; D not resolved. V was cut by 10 bases and J by 2 bases, with 14 bases left in between. The CDR3 extends over 13 amino acids. Per the germline V gene, CDR1 is MDHEN and CDR2 is SYDVKM.

The J gene is TRBJ1-5, the V gene TRBV5-6; 11 bases are a match to TRBD1. With V trimmed by 4 bases and J by 5 bases, 2 bases remained unmatched. CDR1 and CDR2 from the germline V gene are SGHDT and YYEEEE. The CDR3 has 14 residues. The CDR3, as DNA: TGTGCCAGCAGCCGGACAGGGGGCGATCAGCCCCAGCATTTT. Protein: CASSRTGGDQPQHF.

V and J are TRBV30 and TRBJ2-7; 7 nucleotides align to TRBD2. Unmatched junction bases numbered 20, after V lost 0 bases and J lost 9 bases. The length of the CDR3 is 17 residues. The germline CDR1 and CDR2 sequences are GTSNPN and SVGIG (reference sequence). The CDR3 protein is CAWSVGGSGDYERWQYF. DNA for the CDR3: TGTGCCTGGAGTGTCGGGGGATCGGGGGACTATGAGCGCTGGCAGTACTTC.